The entry below gives a single T cell receptor beta chain sequence along with its context. Clones were read by immunoSEQ multiplex PCR, and TCRdb kept only the in-frame ones, dropping some. The table records around 190,000 clones, about 85% of them present only once. The CDR3 is 15 amino acids. From germline, CDR1 is MNHNS and CDR2 SASEGT. The ends were cut back, 2 bases at V and 2 bases at J, with 10 bases in the middle. The source of the sample is a study of blood T cell repertoires in COVID-19. The source of this sequence is an elderly woman with acute or convalescent COVID-19. The sequenced sample consisted of peripheral blood. The chain links TRBV6-1 to TRBJ2-1; a possible D gene is TRBD2 (7 bases). This CDR3 reads CASSERGGTYNEQFF. The CDR3, as DNA: TGTGCCAGCAGTGAAAGGGGGGGGACCTACAATGAGCAGTTCTTC.